This entry lists 24 T cell receptor beta chains sequenced from one sample in a study of OX40 agonist ivuxolimab in advanced cancers. This table comes from immunoSEQ multiplex PCR, and its TCRdb copy is limited to in-frame clones, with some not included. The table shows tens of thousands of clones, with more than 75% occurring only once. The sequencing here drew on CD4+ or CD8+ T cells sorted from blood, taken in a trial of the OX40 agonist ivuxolimab. The receptor set was obtained from an adult with an advanced solid tumor such as melanoma, head and neck, liver or kidney cancer.

The CDR3 sequence is CASSLGTGGMNTEAFF. Written as DNA, the CDR3 is TGCGCCAGCAGCTTGGGGACAGGGGGCATGAACACTGAAGCTTTCTTT. V gene TRBV5-1 combines with J gene TRBJ1-1, with 11 positions matching TRBD1. This CDR3 is built from 16 residues. From germline, CDR1 is SGHRS and CDR2 YFSETQ. With V trimmed by 0 bases and J by 0 bases, 1 base remained unmatched.

The chain joins TRBV10-3 to TRBJ1-4; D gene uncertain. Trimming removed 2 bases at V and 8 bases at J, with 9 bases between. The CDR3 runs 13 residues. Per the germline V gene, CDR1 is ENHRY and CDR2 is SYGVKD. This chain's CDR3 is CAISEGSREKLFF. The DNA of the CDR3 is TGTGCCATCAGTGAGGGTTCCCGAGAAAAACTGTTTTTT.

This clone showed up just once. V usage is TRBV14 and J usage is TRBJ1-1; 8 bases are shared with TRBD1. Unmatched junction bases numbered 11, after V lost 3 bases and J lost 11 bases. The CDR3 consists of 14 residues. Germline CDR1 is SGHDN and CDR2 is FVKESK. In nucleotides, the CDR3 is TGTGCCAGCAGCCAGGTCGCCAGGGGGCACGGGGCTTTCTTT. Translating it yields CASSQVARGHGAFF.

This chain connects TRBV6-6 to TRBJ1-6; D not certain. The CDR3 has 14 amino acids. The germline V gene has CDR1 MNHNY and CDR2 SVGAGI (reference sequence). With 8 bases removed from V and 3 bases from J, the gap between germline ends came to 11 bases. The CDR3 here is CASHPENYNSPLHF. The CDR3 bases are TGTGCCAGCCACCCGGAAAACTATAATTCACCCCTCCACTTT.

This clone was detected only once. The chain joins TRBV9 to TRBJ2-1, with 7 bases that match TRBD2. Trimming removed 0 bases from V and 4 bases from J; junction bases left unmatched: 4. The CDR3 is 15 amino acids. Looked up from germline, CDR1 is SGDLS and CDR2 is YYNGEE. For the CDR3, the DNA is TGTGCCAGCAGCGTAGGTTGGGGGGGTTACAATGAGCAGTTCTTC. Encoded protein: CASSVGWGGYNEQFF. The entire variable domain, with the rest obtained from reference TRBV9 and TRBJ2-1, is as follows: DSGVTQTPKHLITATGQRVTLRCSPRSGDLSVYWYQQSLDQGLQFLIQYYNGEERAKGNILERFSAQQFPDLHSELNLSSLELGDSALYFCASSVGWGGYNEQFFGPGTRLTVL.

This CDR3 reads CASSLVGGSPGELFF. In nucleotides, the CDR3 is TGCGCCAGCAGCTTGGTAGGAGGGTCCCCCGGGGAGCTGTTTTTT. V usage is TRBV5-1 and J usage is TRBJ2-2; possible D gene TRBD2, 6 bases. Trimming shortened V by 0 bases and J by 6 bases, and 12 bases separated the two germline ends. Germline V CDR1 and CDR2: SGHRS, YFSETQ. This CDR3 spans 15 amino acids.

V and J are TRBV5-4 and TRBJ2-7; no reliable D call. V gave up 1 base and J gave up 0 bases, with 11 bases separating them. Germline V gives CDR1 SGHNT, CDR2 YYREEE (reference sequence). This CDR3 is 15 amino acids long. CDR3 in amino acids: CASSLPGFTSYEQYF. The CDR3 DNA reads TGTGCCAGCAGCTTGCCAGGCTTCACCTCCTACGAGCAGTACTTC. The variable domain in full, completed from reference TRBV5-4 and TRBJ2-7, reads ETGVTQSPTHLIKTRGQQVTLRCSSQSGHNTVSWYQQALGQGPQFIFQYYREEENGRGNFPPRFSGLQFPNYSSELNVNALELDDSALYLCASSLPGFTSYEQYFGPGTRLTVT.

The chain joins TRBV7-9 to TRBJ1-6; D unresolved. Trimming left V 0 bases short and J 12 bases short, with 9 bases between. CDR1 SEHNR and CDR2 FQNEAQ come from the germline V gene (reference sequence). This CDR3 is built from 13 residues. CDR3 nucleotide sequence: TGTGCCAGCAGCTTAGCTCCAAATCGACCCCTCCACTTT. Its translation: CASSLAPNRPLHF. Supplemented by reference TRBV7-9 and TRBJ1-6, the full variable domain reads DTGVSQNPRHKITKRGQNVTFRCDPISEHNRLYWYRQTLGQGPEFLTYFQNEAQLEKSRLLSDRFSAERPKGSFSTLEIQRTEQGDSAMYLCASSLAPNRPLHFGNGTRLTVT.

V and J are TRBV5-1 and TRBJ1-2; 9 nucleotides align to TRBD1. The V gene's germline CDR1 is SGHRS and CDR2 YFSETQ. After removal of 4 bases from V and 8 bases from J, the junction contained 9 bases not matched to a gene. The CDR3 runs to 14 residues. This CDR3 reads CASSHPTGGEGYTF. The CDR3 DNA follows: TGCGCCAGCAGCCACCCAACAGGGGGCGAAGGCTACACCTTC. The whole variable domain, remainder taken from reference TRBV5-1 and TRBJ1-2, is KAGVTQTPRYLIKTRGQQVTLSCSPISGHRSVSWYQQTPGQGLQFLFEYFSETQRNKGNFPGRFSGRQFSNSRSEMNVSTLELGDSALYLCASSHPTGGEGYTFGSGTRLTVV.

In regard to this clone: The germline gene is not matched at one end of the junction; a read error may be the cause. The rearrangement joins TRBV7-9 to TRBJ2-7, with 9 bases that match TRBD2. CDR3 size: 16 residues. Germline values: CDR1 SEHNR, CDR2 FQNEAQ (reference sequence). The CDR3 bases are TGTGCCAGCAGCCTAGCGGGGACAGCCCTCTCCTACGAGCAGTACTTC. This codes for CASSLAGTALSYEQYF.

This chain connects TRBV9 to TRBJ1-3; no firm D call. V dropped 3 bases and J dropped 1 base, with 11 bases sitting between them. Germline lookup yields CDR1 SGDLS and CDR2 YYNGEE. This CDR3 has 15 amino acids. CDR3 sequence: CASSALLPSGNTIYF. The CDR3 region has the DNA TGTGCCAGCAGCGCCCTACTCCCATCTGGAAACACCATATATTTT.

The chain employs TRBV9 and TRBJ2-1; D remains ambiguous. CDR1 is SGDLS and CDR2 is YYNGEE in the germline V gene. V gave up 2 bases and J gave up 2 bases, with 11 bases separating them. This CDR3 has 15 residues. CDR3: CASSVAGRPYNEQFF. The CDR3 region has the DNA TGTGCCAGCAGCGTGGCCGGACGACCCTACAATGAGCAGTTCTTC.

On this clone: One end of the junction does not line up with germline, which may come from a read error. This chain links TRBV4-3 with TRBJ2-1; D uncertain. Germline V gene lookup returns CDR1 LGHNA and CDR2 YSLEER. The CDR3 is made up of 13 amino acids. This CDR3 reads CASSHPSNNEQFF. The CDR3 DNA sequence: TGCGCCAGCAGCCATCCCTCCAACAATGAGCAGTTCTTC.

The rearrangement links TRBV9 to TRBJ2-7, with a possible D match to TRBD1 (5 bases). V lost 0 bases and J 2 bases, leaving 15 bases between the germline ends. The germline V gene has CDR1 SGDLS and CDR2 YYNGEE. This CDR3 spans 16 amino acids. Here the CDR3 reads CASSVGPGLTTYEQYF. The CDR3 region has the DNA TGTGCCAGCAGCGTAGGACCAGGGCTAACTACCTACGAGCAGTACTTC.

This clone has just one count. The chain recombines TRBV5-1 with TRBJ1-3, with 9 bases identical to TRBD1. V shed 2 bases and J 3 bases; nucleotides not matched to a gene: 6. Germline V CDR1 and CDR2: SGHRS, YFSETQ. CDR3 length equals 16 residues. CDR3 sequence: CASSLGTGQIGNTIYF. CDR3 nucleotides: TGCGCCAGCAGCTTAGGGACAGGGCAAATTGGAAACACCATATATTTT.

The CDR3 sequence is CASSPGGSNQPQHF. The CDR3 nucleotides read TGTGCCAGCTCACCGGGGGGAAGCAATCAGCCCCAGCATTTT. This chain uses TRBV18 with TRBJ1-5, with D maybe TRBD1 (5 bases). Trimming took 3 bases from V and 1 from J, leaving 7 bases between them. The CDR3 runs 14 residues. From germline, CDR1 is KGHSH and CDR2 LQKENI.

The V call is TRBV6-1, the J call TRBJ2-5; TRBD1 agrees at 8 bases. The germline CDR1 and CDR2 sequences are MNHNS and SASEGT. The trim removed 7 bases at V and 4 bases at J, leaving 11 bases unmatched. The CDR3 is 15 amino acids. CDR3 nucleotide sequence: TGTGCCAGCACCTCCCCGGGACAGGTGGGAGAGACCCAGTACTTC. Residues: CASTSPGQVGETQYF.

The genes are TRBV18 and TRBJ1-1, with D hard to call. Germline V gene sequence: CDR1 KGHSH, CDR2 LQKENI. The CDR3 covers 13 residues. Trimming left V 8 bases short and J 0 bases short, with 10 bases between. The CDR3 spells CASQPTVNTEAFF. The DNA for the CDR3 is TGTGCCAGCCAACCGACTGTGAACACTGAAGCTTTCTTT. Variable domain in full (rest from reference TRBV18 and TRBJ1-1): NAGVMQNPRHLVRRRGQEARLRCSPMKGHSHVYWYRQLPEEGLKFMVYLQKENIIDESGMPKERFSAEFPKEGPSILRIQQVVRGDSAAYFCASQPTVNTEAFFGQGTRLTVV.

This chain uses TRBV9 with TRBJ2-2, with no clear D. The CDR3 is 15 amino acids. Trimming removed 0 bases at V and 2 bases at J, with 8 bases between. Germline V CDR1 and CDR2: SGDLS, YYNGEE. The DNA of the CDR3 is TGTGCCAGCAGCGTAGCCGGCAGAAACACCGGGGAGCTGTTTTTT. Translation: CASSVAGRNTGELFF. Supplemented by reference TRBV9 and TRBJ2-2, the full variable domain reads DSGVTQTPKHLITATGQRVTLRCSPRSGDLSVYWYQQSLDQGLQFLIQYYNGEERAKGNILERFSAQQFPDLHSELNLSSLELGDSALYFCASSVAGRNTGELFFGEGSRLTVL.

The J gene is TRBJ1-4, the V gene TRBV28; no clear D. V was trimmed by 3 bases and J by 15 bases, leaving 14 bases between them. The CDR3 extends over 12 amino acids. CDR1 is MDHEN and CDR2 is SYDVKM in the germline V gene. DNA of the CDR3: TGTGCCAGCAGTTTTAAGCCGAATAGGGTGTTTTTT. This gives the protein CASSFKPNRVFF.

The chain combines TRBV7-2 with TRBJ2-7; D may be TRBD2 (6 bases). Germline loops: CDR1 SGHTA, CDR2 FQGNSA. The V end lost 6 bases, the J end lost 5 bases, and 23 bases lay between the germline ends. This CDR3 is built from 16 residues. The CDR3 bases are TGTGCCAGCAGAAAAGGAGTTGGGGGGAAGAGGAACGAGCAGTACTTC. Its protein is CASRKGVGGKRNEQYF.

Here the CDR3 DNA reads TGTGCCAGCAACCCCGACAGGGCTGGAAACACCATATATTTT. Translated, it gives CASNPDRAGNTIYF. The rearrangement links TRBV6-1 to TRBJ1-3; 7 positions match TRBD1. This CDR3 is 14 amino acids long. Germline CDR1 and CDR2: MNHNS and SASEGT. The trim removed 7 bases at V and 2 bases at J, leaving 5 bases unmatched.

V and J are TRBV7-8 and TRBJ1-4; D remains unclear. Germline V gives CDR1 SGHVS, CDR2 FQNEAQ. The V end was cut by 1 base, the J end by 10 bases, with 10 bases between. This CDR3 region has 13 residues. The CDR3: CASSLGPSGKLFF. CDR3 sequence (DNA): TGTGCCAGCAGCTTAGGCCCCTCGGGAAAACTGTTTTTT. The whole variable domain, filled in from reference TRBV7-8 and TRBJ1-4, reads GAGVSQSPRYKVAKRGQDVALRCDPISGHVSLFWYQQALGQGPEFLTYFQNEAQLDKSGLPSDRFFAERPEGSVSTLKIQRTQQEDSAVYLCASSLGPSGKLFFGSGTQLSVL.

The chain couples TRBV21-1 to TRBJ1-3; the table names TRBD1, a call not compared with the DNA. TRBV21-1 is given as a pseudogene. This CDR3 contains 14 residues. The CDR3 region is CASSSDSSGNTIYF. In nucleotides, the CDR3 is TGTGCCAGCAGCTCGGACAGCTCTGGAAACACCATATATTTT.